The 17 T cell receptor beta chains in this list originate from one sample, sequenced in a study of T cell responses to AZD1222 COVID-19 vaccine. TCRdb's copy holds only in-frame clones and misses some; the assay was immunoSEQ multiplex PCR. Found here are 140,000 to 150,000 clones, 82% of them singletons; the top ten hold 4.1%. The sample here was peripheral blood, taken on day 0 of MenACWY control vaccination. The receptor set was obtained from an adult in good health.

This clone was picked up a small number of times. CDR3 residues: CASSYPRTTQETQYF. The CDR3 bases are TGTGCCAGCAGCTATCCTAGGACAACGCAAGAGACCCAGTACTTC. The V and J genes are TRBV7-9 and TRBJ2-5, with TRBD1 as a possible D gene (5 bases). The CDR3 is made up of 15 amino acids. Trimming cost V 4 bases and J 2 bases, with 14 bases left between them. Germline loops: CDR1 SEHNR, CDR2 FQNEAQ (reference sequence).

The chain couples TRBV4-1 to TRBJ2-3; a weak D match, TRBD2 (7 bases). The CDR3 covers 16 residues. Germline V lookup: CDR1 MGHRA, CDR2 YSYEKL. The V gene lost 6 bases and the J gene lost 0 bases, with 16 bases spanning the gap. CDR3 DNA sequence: TGCGCCAGCAGTCGGGGGGCGGGGAGCAGCACAGATACGCAGTATTTT. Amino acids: CASSRGAGSSTDTQYF.

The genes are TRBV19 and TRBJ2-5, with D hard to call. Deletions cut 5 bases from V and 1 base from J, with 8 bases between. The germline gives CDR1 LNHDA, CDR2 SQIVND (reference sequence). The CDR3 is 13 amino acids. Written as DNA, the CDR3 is TGTGCCAGTAGTCTGGGAAGCCAAGAGACCCAGTACTTC. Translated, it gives CASSLGSQETQYF.

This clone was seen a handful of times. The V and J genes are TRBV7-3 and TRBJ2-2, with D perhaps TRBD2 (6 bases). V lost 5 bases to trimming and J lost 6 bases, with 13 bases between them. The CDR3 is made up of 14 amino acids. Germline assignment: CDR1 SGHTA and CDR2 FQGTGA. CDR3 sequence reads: CASSLTSLPGELFF. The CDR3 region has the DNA TGTGCCAGCAGCCTGACTAGTCTGCCCGGGGAGCTGTTTTTT.

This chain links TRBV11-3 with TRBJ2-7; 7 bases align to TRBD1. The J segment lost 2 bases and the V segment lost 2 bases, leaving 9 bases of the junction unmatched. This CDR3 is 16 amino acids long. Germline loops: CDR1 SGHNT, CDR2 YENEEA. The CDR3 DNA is TGTGCCAGCAGCTTAAATGGCGACAGGGACCCCTACGAGCAGTACGTC. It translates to CASSLNGDRDPYEQYV.

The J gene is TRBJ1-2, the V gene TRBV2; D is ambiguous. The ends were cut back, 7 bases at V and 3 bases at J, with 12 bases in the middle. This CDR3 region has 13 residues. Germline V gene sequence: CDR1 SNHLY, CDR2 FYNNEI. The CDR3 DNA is TGTGCCAGCAATCCGGAGGCCGACTATGGCTACACCTTC. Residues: CASNPEADYGYTF.

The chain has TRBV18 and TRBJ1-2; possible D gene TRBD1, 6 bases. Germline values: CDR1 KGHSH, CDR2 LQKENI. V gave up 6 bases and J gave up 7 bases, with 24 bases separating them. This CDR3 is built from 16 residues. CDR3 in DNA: TGTGCCAGCTCGCAGGACAACACAGGGAAGCTAGGTGGCTACACCTTC. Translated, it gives CASSQDNTGKLGGYTF. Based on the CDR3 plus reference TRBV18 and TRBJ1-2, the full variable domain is NAGVMQNPRHLVRRRGQEARLRCSPMKGHSHVYWYRQLPEEGLKFMVYLQKENIIDESGMPKERFSAEFPKEGPSILRIQQVVRGDSAAYFCASSQDNTGKLGGYTFGSGTRLTVV.

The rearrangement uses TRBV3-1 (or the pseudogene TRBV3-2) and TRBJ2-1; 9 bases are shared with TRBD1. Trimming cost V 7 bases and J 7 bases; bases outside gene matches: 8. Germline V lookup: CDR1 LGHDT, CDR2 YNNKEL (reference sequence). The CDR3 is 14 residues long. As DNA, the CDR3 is TGTGCCAGCATCGACAGGGGGTACGGAAATGAGCAGTTCTTC. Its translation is CASIDRGYGNEQFF.

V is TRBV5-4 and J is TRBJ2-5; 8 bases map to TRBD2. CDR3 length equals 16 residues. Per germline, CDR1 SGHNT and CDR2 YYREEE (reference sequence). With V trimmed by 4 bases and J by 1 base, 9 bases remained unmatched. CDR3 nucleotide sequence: TGTGCCAGCAGCCCCACGGGCGGGGGGTCCCAAGAGACCCAGTACTTC. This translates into CASSPTGGGSQETQYF.

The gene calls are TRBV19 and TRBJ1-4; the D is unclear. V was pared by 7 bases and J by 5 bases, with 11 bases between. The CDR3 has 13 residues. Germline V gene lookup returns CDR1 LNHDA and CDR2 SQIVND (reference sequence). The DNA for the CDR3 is TGTGCCAGTAACTTCGGCAGGAATGAAAAACTGTTTTTT. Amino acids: CASNFGRNEKLFF.

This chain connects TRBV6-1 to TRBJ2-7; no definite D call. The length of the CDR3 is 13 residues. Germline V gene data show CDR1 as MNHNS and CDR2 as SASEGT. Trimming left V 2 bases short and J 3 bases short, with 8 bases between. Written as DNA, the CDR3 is TGTGCCAGCAGTGAAAGACCGATCTACGAGCAGTACTTC. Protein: CASSERPIYEQYF.

The CDR3 loop reads CASSVPDSQETQYF. In DNA form, the CDR3 reads TGTGCCAGCAGCGTACCGGACAGCCAAGAGACCCAGTACTTC. The V gene is TRBV9, the J gene TRBJ2-5, with D tentatively TRBD1 (6 bases). Trimming stripped 1 base from V and 1 base from J, with 8 bases between. The CDR3 spans 14 residues. From germline, CDR1 is SGDLS and CDR2 YYNGEE.

The chain's CDR3 is CASSPPDRGAGELFF. The CDR3, as DNA: TGTGCCAGCTCACCCCCGGACAGGGGGGCCGGGGAGCTGTTTTTT. The chain recombines TRBV18 with TRBJ2-2; the match to TRBD1 covers 10 bases. Looked up from germline, CDR1 is KGHSH and CDR2 is LQKENI. J lost 6 bases, V lost 3 bases, and 4 bases had no gene match. This CDR3 region has 15 residues.

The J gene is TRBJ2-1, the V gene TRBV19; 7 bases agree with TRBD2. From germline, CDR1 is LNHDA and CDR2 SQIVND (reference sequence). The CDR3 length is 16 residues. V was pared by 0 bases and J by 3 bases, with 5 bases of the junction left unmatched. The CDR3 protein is CASSIEGSGVYNEQFF. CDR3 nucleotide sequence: TGTGCCAGTAGTATAGAGGGCAGCGGGGTCTACAATGAGCAGTTCTTC.

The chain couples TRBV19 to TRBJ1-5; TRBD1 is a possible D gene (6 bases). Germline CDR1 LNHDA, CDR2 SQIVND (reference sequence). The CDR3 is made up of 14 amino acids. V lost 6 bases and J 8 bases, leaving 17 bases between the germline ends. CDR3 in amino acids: CASSPTGPIEPQHF. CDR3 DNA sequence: TGTGCCAGTAGCCCGACAGGACCTATTGAGCCCCAGCATTTT.

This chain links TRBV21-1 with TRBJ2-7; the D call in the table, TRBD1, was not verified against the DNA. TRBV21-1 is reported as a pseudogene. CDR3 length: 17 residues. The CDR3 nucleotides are TGTGCCAGCAGCAAAACCGGTCCAGGACAGGGACCGGCCGAGCAGTACTTC. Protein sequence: CASSKTGPGQGPAEQYF.

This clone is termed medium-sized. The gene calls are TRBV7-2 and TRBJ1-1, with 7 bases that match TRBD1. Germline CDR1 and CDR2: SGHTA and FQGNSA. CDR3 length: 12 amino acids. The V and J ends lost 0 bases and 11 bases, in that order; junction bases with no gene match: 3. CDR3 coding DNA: TGTGCCAGCAGCTTAGCGCTGGACAGGGCTTTCTTT. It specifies CASSLALDRAFF.